The clone carrying this T cell receptor (beta chain) was found a few times. These data are taken from a study of long-term antiretroviral therapy in people with HIV. The study drew at least one pre-ART and at least two post-ART PBMC samples from every donor. The CDR3 is 12 residues long. Germline values: CDR1 MNHNS, CDR2 SASEGT. V was clipped by 4 bases and J by 7 bases, with 10 bases between them. Survey level was the resolution at which the v3.0 immunoSEQ assay ran. Using immunoSEQ multiplex PCR, the repertoire was profiled, and TCRdb retains in-frame clones only, with some absent. The data show tens of thousands of clones, over 65% seen once.

This TCR came from a man between 35 and 55 years old with HIV. V usage is TRBV6-1 and J usage is TRBJ2-5; D is ambiguous. Source: unsorted PBMCs, taken about 5 years after starting antiretroviral therapy. The CDR3 loop is CASSVQLVTQYF. In DNA form, the CDR3 reads TGTGCCAGCAGTGTCCAACTCGTGACCCAGTACTTC.